This TCR beta chain was profiled in a study of T cell responses to AZD1222 COVID-19 vaccine (dated by TCRdb to the early 2020s). Concerning the study at large: AZD1222 recipients given second doses at about 4 weeks or at about 12 weeks were pooled, since spike-specific TCR depth and breadth were not found to differ between the two schedules. A total of about 250 trial participants underwent TCR sequencing, of whom 207 had received two doses of AZD1222 and some 25 had received two doses of the MenACWY control vaccine. Trial participants were enrolled into age subgroups of 18-55, 56-69 and 70-plus years, which contained about 150, 28 and 57 TCR-sequenced participants, respectively. General study outcomes and caveats: Because no samples from the day 14 peak response were available, repertoires could be characterized only after the peak T cell response. After two AZD1222 doses, spike-specific TCR breadth and depth were significantly higher than at day 0 and than in MenACWY recipients. Most participants were white British and females outnumbered males, and the authors suggested that clonal diversity may have been underestimated. Conclusions about previously exposed vaccinees are limited because only 6 or 7 AZD1222 recipients were SARS-CoV-2 seropositive at baseline. Reportedly, close to half of the unique spike-specific TCRs recognized epitopes lying outside the regions that are mutated in the B.1.351 and B.1.1.7 variants. The vaccine-associated CD4 TCRs covered the entire spike protein, and the dominant responses fell in regions 160-218 and 743-854. The 56-69-year group was small, and its depth increase did not reach significance, likely because of low power.

The time point label here, explained by the study, means: baseline before first vaccination. The vaccinee samples were drawn from two UK trials, COV001 and COV002, one of which was a single-blind randomized controlled phase 2/3 trial testing AZD1222 (ChAdOx1 nCoV-19) in healthy adults. For TCRbeta chain sequencing, PBMC samples were collected from trial participants at day 0 and at day 28 after the second dose. The CDR3 regions of human TCRbeta chains were subjected to immunosequencing. The original pipeline was this. Repertoire TCRs were checked for matches against a reference library of SARS-CoV-2-specific TCRs that had been generated using the MIRA antigen-specificity platform. Breadth was defined as the fraction of unique TCRs that were SARS-CoV-2-associated. Depth was defined as the fraction of total T cells that were SARS-CoV-2-associated. Using the MIRA data, each spike-specific TCR was assigned both to the spike region to which the TCR was reactive and to a CD4 or CD8 class. Log10-transformed breadth and depth values were compared by one-way ANOVA with Sidak's multiple comparisons tests. Imported from immuneACCESS, the table was reduced by TCRdb to in-frame sequences with V and J called. These copies leave out some clones; in studies compared against another copy, an unresolved V gene accounts for under half, and the cause of the remainder is not known. V and J calls and clone size are given by that table; D and trimming were obtained from the DNA. This sample comprises about 120,000 clones, about nine tenths of them detected only once. In total, the top ten clones hold 7.2% of the sample.

Trimming removed 3 bases from V and 8 bases from J; the gene matches leave 16 bases unexplained. From cysteine to phenylalanine, the CDR3 is 18 amino acids long. Solely the CDR3 DNA is kept, with 54 bases framed from the first base. CDR1 and CDR2 are drawn from the germline V gene: MDHEN, SYDVKM. Notes on this clone: The specificity of this receptor is unknown. Per-nucleotide qualities are absent, and no much larger clonotype sits a single base away.

This sequence uses TRBV28 and TRBJ2-1; the junction holds 10 bases that match TRBD2. Sequencing used peripheral blood, obtained on day 0 of AZD1222 vaccination. This receptor was identified in an adult in good health. The bases are TGTGCCAGCAGTTTCTCACCTAGGCGTCTAGCGGGAGAGGATGAGCAGTTCTTC. Translated, it gives CASSFSPRRLAGEDEQFF.